This is a list of T cell receptor beta chains from one sample in a study of cytomegalovirus exposure and HLA in healthy donors. Sequencing was performed with immunoSEQ multiplex PCR; in TCRdb, only in-frame clones are kept and a portion is missing. The sample records over 150,000 clones, 79% being singletons. The sequenced sample was PBMCs. The source is a girl under 18 in good health and CMV-seropositive. Both conserved end residues are part of each CDR3. Size is stated for part of the rows, as once, few or many counts, or as a class when the clone is expanded.

V: TRBV7-2
J: TRBJ1-3
size: .
length: 18
CDR3: CASSLVPGERGSGNTIYF

V: TRBV18
J: TRBJ2-1
size: .
length: 17
CDR3: CASSPPGQGGMNNEQFF

V: TRBV7-2
J: TRBJ1-2
size: .
length: 17
CDR3: CASSLELGGQGRYGYTF

V: TRBV7-9
J: TRBJ1-1
size: .
length: 16
CDR3: CASSLATTGGMTEAFF

V: TRBV29-1
J: TRBJ1-5
size: once
length: 12
CDR3: CSVVQGNQPQHF

V: TRBV13
J: TRBJ2-7
size: .
length: 14
CDR3: CASSPPASRWEQYF

V: TRBV7-9
J: TRBJ1-6
size: once
length: 14
CDR3: CASTPQGSNSPLHF

V: TRBV6-1
J: TRBJ1-1
size: .
length: 15
CDR3: CASSTRDRDNTEAFF

V: TRBV19
J: TRBJ1-5
size: .
length: 15
CDR3: CASSTSDRGNQPQHF

V: TRBV2
J: TRBJ2-7
size: once
length: 11
CDR3: CASSSNYEQYF

V: TRBV29-1
J: TRBJ1-1
size: .
length: 13
CDR3: CSVERGLNTEAFF

V: TRBV2
J: TRBJ1-2
size: .
length: 14
CDR3: CASRPWDSRYGYTF

V: TRBV7-2
J: TRBJ1-1
size: .
length: 13
CDR3: CASSRGTATEAFF

V: TRBV7-9
J: TRBJ1-4
size: .
length: 16
CDR3: CASSSQYTTEREKLFF

V: TRBV11-2
J: TRBJ2-7
size: .
length: 13
CDR3: CASMRGPSYEQYF

V: TRBV11-2
J: TRBJ2-3
size: .
length: 17
CDR3: CASSEVGGTTSTDTQYF

V: TRBV7-6
J: TRBJ2-5
size: .
length: 17
CDR3: CASSPEVAGGPLGAQYF

V: TRBV27
J: TRBJ1-1
size: .
length: 15
CDR3: CANIKRDSMNTEAFF

V: TRBV5-1
J: TRBJ2-7
size: .
length: 13
CDR3: CASSLFTIDEQYF

V: TRBV27
J: TRBJ2-3
size: .
length: 16
CDR3: CASSYGLAGGTDTQYF

V: TRBV7-2
J: TRBJ1-1
size: .
length: 13
CDR3: CASTLEGRTEAFF

V: TRBV13
J: TRBJ2-4
size: .
length: 14
CDR3: CASSLGQGPNIQYF